This is a list of T cell receptor beta chains from one sample in a study of identical twins' blood T cells. MiXCR, run by TCRdb on the 5' RACE reads, gives a single entry per CDR3 protein. The sample records about 370,000 distinct CDR3 sequences, more than 25% being singletons. The sample consisted of PBMCs. The receptors were sampled from a woman between 18 and 49 years old in good health. CDR3s include the opening cysteine and the closing phenylalanine or tryptophan. The order of the fields is D gene, J gene, clone size, CDR3 length, V gene, CDR3 DNA, CDR3 protein. A D gene is named only where the DNA matches it firmly. Clone size appears in some rows only: once, few, many, or a class for an expanded clone.

>.|TRBJ1-2|.|15|TRBV18
TGTGCCAGCTCATCTACAGGGTTGAGAAACTATGGCTACACCTTC
CASSSTGLRNYGYTF
>.|TRBJ2-1|few|14|TRBV4-2
TGTGCCAGCAGCCTCGACCCTAGCGACGATGAGCAGTTCTTC
CASSLDPSDDEQFF
>.|TRBJ1-1|.|14|TRBV5-1
TGCGCCAGCAGCCTGACAAGGGTGAACACTGAAGCTTTCTTT
CASSLTRVNTEAFF
>TRBD1|TRBJ1-2|.|14|TRBV5-4
TGTGCCAGCAGCACGGGGACAGGGGAATATGGCTACACCTTC
CASSTGTGEYGYTF
>.|TRBJ2-1|.|14|TRBV12-3/TRBV12-4
TGTGCCAGCAGTCCGAACCTTGCCTGCAATGAGCAGTTCTTC
CASSPNLACNEQFF
>.|TRBJ1-5|.|14|TRBV7-9
TGTGCCAGCAGCTTAATGGGGGCAGAGCAGCCCCAGCATTTT
CASSLMGAEQPQHF
>.|TRBJ1-1|few|13|TRBV6-5
TGTGCCAGCAGCATGTTATGGGGAGGTGAAGCTTTCTTT
CASSMLWGGEAFF
>TRBD1|TRBJ1-5|.|16|TRBV7-9
TGTGCCAGCAGCTTAGGGACAGGGGCTCCGAATCAGCCCCAGCATTTT
CASSLGTGAPNQPQHF
>.|TRBJ1-5|few|15|TRBV6-5
TGTGCCAGCACAGACACCCCCTACAGCGACCATCCCCAGCATTTT
CASTDTPYSDHPQHF
>.|TRBJ2-7|few|16|TRBV3-1
TGTGCCAGCAGCCCACCCTTATCGGGGGCCTTTTACGAGCAGTACTTC
CASSPPLSGAFYEQYF
>.|TRBJ1-1|.|14|TRBV6-5
TGTGCCAGCGCTAGACAGATGGCGAACACTGAAGCTTTCTTT
CASARQMANTEAFF
>.|TRBJ1-5|.|12|TRBV20-1
TGCAGTGCTAGAGGAGTGAATCAGCCCCAGCATTTT
CSARGVNQPQHF
>.|TRBJ1-5|few|15|TRBV6-2/TRBV6-3
TGTGCCAGCGCCGCCCGCGTTGGCGGCAATCAGCCCCAGCATTTT
CASAARVGGNQPQHF
>.|TRBJ2-2|.|18|TRBV18
TGTGCCAGCTCGCCCGATTCGACGACAGTACCTAACACCGGGGAGCTGTTTTTT
CASSPDSTTVPNTGELFF
>.|TRBJ1-2|.|16|TRBV29-1
TGCAGCGTTGACGGGGGGAAGAGCCTGTTTTGGTATGGCTACACCTTC
CSVDGGKSLFWYGYTF
>TRBD1|TRBJ1-1|many|14|TRBV11-2
TGTGCCAGCAGCCAAGGACAGGGTGGGACTGAAGCTTTCTTT
CASSQGQGGTEAFF
>TRBD1|TRBJ1-5|few|17|TRBV5-1
TGCGCCAGCAGCTTGGAGCCGACAGGGGATAGCAATCAGCCCCAGCATTTT
CASSLEPTGDSNQPQHF
>.|TRBJ1-1|.|13|TRBV12-3/TRBV12-4
TGTGCCAGCAGTACTAACGCGGGAACTGAAGCTTTCTTT
CASSTNAGTEAFF
>.|TRBJ2-2|few|14|TRBV9
TGTGCCAGCAGCGTAGTTCCCGGGACCGGGGAGCTGTTTTTT
CASSVVPGTGELFF
>.|TRBJ1-5|.|13|TRBV20-1
TGCAGTGCTAGACAGTTTAGCAATCAGCCCCAGCATTTT
CSARQFSNQPQHF
>TRBD2|TRBJ2-1|many|15|TRBV11-3
TGTGCCAGCAGCTTAGATTGGGACGGGGGGACTGAGCAGTTCTTC
CASSLDWDGGTEQFF
>.|TRBJ2-2|many|17|TRBV6-2/TRBV6-3
TGTGCCAGCAGTTACTCGATTTCGGGAGCGACCACCGGGGAGCTGTTTTTT
CASSYSISGATTGELFF
>.|TRBJ2-4|many|15|TRBV28
TGTGCCAGCAGTTCCTTGGGACTAGCCAAAAACATTCAGTACTTC
CASSSLGLAKNIQYF
>TRBD1|TRBJ1-5|.|13|TRBV19
TGTGCCAGCGGACAGGGATCGGGGCAGCCCCAGCATTTT
CASGQGSGQPQHF
>.|TRBJ1-3|few|16|TRBV20-1
TGCAGTGCTAGTAAAACCCCAAACAGGGTCGGAAACACCATATATTTT
CSASKTPNRVGNTIYF
>.|TRBJ1-1|many|13|TRBV11-1
TGTGCCAGCAGCTTAGTGTCGGCAGGTGAAGCTTTCTTT
CASSLVSAGEAFF
>.|TRBJ2-7|.|13|TRBV28
TGTGCCAGCAGTTTGGGGATTCATTACGAGCAGTACTTC
CASSLGIHYEQYF
>.|TRBJ2-6|.|13|TRBV5-1
TGCGCCAGCAGGAGCTCTGGGGCCAACGTCCTGACTTTC
CASRSSGANVLTF
>TRBD2|TRBJ2-5|few|13|TRBV20-1
TGCAGTGCTGGAGGACTAGCGGGTGAGACCCAGTACTTC
CSAGGLAGETQYF
>TRBD1|TRBJ1-6|.|15|TRBV5-1
TGCGCCAGCAGACTTGGGGACAGGGATAATTCACCCCTCCACTTT
CASRLGDRDNSPLHF
>.|TRBJ2-2|.|19|TRBV5-4
TGTGCCAGCAGTTGGGGACTAAGAACAGGGGAAGGGATTACCGGGGAGCTGTTTTTT
CASSWGLRTGEGITGELFF